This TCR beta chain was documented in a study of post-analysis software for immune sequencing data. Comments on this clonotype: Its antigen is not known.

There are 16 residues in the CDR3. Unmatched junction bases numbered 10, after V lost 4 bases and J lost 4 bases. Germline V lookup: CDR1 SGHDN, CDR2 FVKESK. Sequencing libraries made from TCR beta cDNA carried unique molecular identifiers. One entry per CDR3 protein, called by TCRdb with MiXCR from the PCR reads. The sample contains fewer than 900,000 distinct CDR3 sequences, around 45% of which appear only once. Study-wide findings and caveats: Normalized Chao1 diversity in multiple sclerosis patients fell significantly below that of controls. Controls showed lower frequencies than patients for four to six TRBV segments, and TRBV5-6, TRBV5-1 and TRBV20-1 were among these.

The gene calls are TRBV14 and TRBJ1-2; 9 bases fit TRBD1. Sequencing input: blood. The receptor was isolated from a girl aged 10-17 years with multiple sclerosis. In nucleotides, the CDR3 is TGTGCCAGCAGCCCCTCGGGACAGGGTATTGGCTATGGCTACACCTTC. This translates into CASSPSGQGIGYGYTF.